This T cell receptor beta chain derives from a study of T cells in Graves' hyperthyroidism and ophthalmopathy. Findings and caveats of the study: A model of 13 V-J pairs discriminated ophthalmopathy from stable hyperthyroidism. Most expanded thyroid clonotypes above 0.001 recurred in blood.

CDR1 KGHDR and CDR2 SFDVKD come from the germline V gene. V gave up 6 bases and J gave up 3 bases; unmatched junction bases: 7. The CDR3 totals 16 residues. Amplification yielded TCR beta CDR3 regions, with RNA transcripts as the source. TCR CDR3 regions were first amplified by RT-PCR with HTBI primers. TCRdb used MiXCR to reprocess the multiplex PCR reads, holding one entry per CDR3 protein. The sample has some 360,000 distinct CDR3 sequences; approximately 15% are singletons. Patients having uncontrolled infection, another autoimmune disease, pregnancy or lactation were not included. This clonotype was observed a few times. Its antigen is as yet unknown.

This chain uses TRBV24-1 with TRBJ1-5, with 10 bases aligning to TRBD1. This TCR was sampled from a woman in her sixties with Graves' hyperthyroidism. The sequenced sample was blood. The DNA for the CDR3 is TGTGCCACCAGTCCGGGACAGGGGTCAACCAATCAGCCCCAGCATTTT. Residues: CATSPGQGSTNQPQHF.